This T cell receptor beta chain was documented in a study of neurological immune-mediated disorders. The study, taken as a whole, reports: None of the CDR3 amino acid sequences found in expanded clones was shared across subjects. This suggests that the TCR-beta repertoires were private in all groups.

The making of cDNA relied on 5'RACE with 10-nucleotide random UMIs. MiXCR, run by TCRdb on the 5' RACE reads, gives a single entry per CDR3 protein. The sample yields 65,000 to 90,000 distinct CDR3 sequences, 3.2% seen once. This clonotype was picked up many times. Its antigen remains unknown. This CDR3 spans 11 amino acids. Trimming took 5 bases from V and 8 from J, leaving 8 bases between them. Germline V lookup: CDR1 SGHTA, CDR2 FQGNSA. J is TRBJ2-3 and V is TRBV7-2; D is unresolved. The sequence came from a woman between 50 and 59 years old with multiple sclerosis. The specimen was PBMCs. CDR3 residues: CASSRKGTQYF. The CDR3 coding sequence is TGTGCCAGCAGCCGGAAGGGTACGCAGTATTTT.